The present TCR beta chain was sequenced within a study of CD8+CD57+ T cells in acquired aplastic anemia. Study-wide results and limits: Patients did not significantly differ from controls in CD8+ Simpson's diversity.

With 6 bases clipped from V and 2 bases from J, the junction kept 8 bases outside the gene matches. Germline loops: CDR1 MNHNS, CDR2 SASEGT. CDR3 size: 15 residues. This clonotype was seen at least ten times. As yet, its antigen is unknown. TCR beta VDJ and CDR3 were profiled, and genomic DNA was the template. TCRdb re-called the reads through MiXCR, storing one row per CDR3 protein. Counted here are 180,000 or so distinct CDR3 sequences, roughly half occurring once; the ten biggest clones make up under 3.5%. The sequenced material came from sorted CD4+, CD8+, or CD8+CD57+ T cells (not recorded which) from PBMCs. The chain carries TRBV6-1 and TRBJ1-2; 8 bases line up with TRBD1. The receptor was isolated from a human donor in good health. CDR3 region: CASSRTGRVNYGYTF. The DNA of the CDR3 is TGTGCCAGCAGCCGGACAGGGAGGGTCAACTATGGCTACACCTTC.